This T cell receptor (beta chain) appears in the sequencing data of a study of shared clonotypes between healthy human individuals. Repertoires were generated with immunoSEQ multiplex PCR, while TCRdb's copy carries only in-frame clones and drops some. This sample has about a million clones, with around three quarters found just once. The sequencing input was memory CD4+ T cells from PBMCs. Subset meaning: CD45RA-negative fraction. The receptor comes from a man aged 18 to 29 in good health. Some clones in this sample may be carry-over from other donors' samples.

The CDR3 spells CASSVSGTSYEQYF. The CDR3 coding sequence is TGTGCCAGCAGCGTATCCGGGACTAGCTACGAGCAGTACTTC. The chain recombines TRBV9 with TRBJ2-5; TRBD2 matches at 8 bases. The DNA end favors TRBJ2-7, so the J call may be wrong. The CDR3 covers 14 residues. CDR1 SGDLS and CDR2 YYNGEE come from the germline V gene.